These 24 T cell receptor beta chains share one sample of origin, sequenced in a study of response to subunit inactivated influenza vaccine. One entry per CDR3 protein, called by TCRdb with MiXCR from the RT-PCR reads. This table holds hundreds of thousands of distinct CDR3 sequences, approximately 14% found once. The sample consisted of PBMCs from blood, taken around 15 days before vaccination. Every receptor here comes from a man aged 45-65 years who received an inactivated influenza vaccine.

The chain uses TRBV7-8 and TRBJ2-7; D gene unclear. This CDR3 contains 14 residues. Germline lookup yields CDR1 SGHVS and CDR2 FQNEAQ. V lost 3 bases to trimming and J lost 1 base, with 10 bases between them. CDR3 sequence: CASSFRTESYEQYF. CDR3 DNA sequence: TGTGCCAGCAGCTTCCGAACAGAGTCCTACGAGCAGTACTTC.

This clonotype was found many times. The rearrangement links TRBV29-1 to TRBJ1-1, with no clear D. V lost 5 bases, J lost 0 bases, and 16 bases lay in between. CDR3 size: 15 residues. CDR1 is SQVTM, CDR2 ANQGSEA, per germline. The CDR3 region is CSVRVGVAVNTEAFF. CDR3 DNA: TGCAGCGTTCGGGTCGGTGTTGCCGTGAACACTGAAGCTTTCTTT.

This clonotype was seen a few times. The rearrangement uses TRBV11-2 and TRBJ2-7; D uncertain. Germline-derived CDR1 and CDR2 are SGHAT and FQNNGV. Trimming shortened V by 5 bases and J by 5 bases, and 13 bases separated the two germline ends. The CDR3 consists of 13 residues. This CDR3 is CASSPQRRNEQYF. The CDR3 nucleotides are TGTGCCAGCAGCCCACAACGGCGCAACGAGCAGTACTTC.

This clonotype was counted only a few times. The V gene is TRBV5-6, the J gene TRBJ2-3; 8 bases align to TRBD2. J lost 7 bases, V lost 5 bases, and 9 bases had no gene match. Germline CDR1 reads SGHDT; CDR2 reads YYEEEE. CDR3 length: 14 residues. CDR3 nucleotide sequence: TGTGCCAGCAGGAGTAGCGGGGCCCCATATACGCAGTATTTT. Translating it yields CASRSSGAPYTQYF.

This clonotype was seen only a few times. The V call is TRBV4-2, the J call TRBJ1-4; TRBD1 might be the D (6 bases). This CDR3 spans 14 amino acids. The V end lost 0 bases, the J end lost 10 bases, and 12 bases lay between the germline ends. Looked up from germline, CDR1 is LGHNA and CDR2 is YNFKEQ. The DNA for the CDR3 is TGTGCCAGCAGCCAAGAGGGCACAGGGAGAAAACTGTTTTTT. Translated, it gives CASSQEGTGRKLFF.

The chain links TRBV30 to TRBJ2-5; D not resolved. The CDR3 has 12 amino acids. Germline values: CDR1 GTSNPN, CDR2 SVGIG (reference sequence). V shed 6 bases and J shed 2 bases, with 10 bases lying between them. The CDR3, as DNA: TGTGCCTGCTCCGGCACTCAAGAGACCCAGTACTTC. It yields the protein CACSGTQETQYF.

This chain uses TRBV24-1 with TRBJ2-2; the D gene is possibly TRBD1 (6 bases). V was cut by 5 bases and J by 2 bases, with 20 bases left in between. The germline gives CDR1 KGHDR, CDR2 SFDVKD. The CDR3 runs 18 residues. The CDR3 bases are TGTGCCACCAGTGCCCTGGGGGCCGGGACACCAAACACCGGGGAGCTGTTTTTT. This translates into CATSALGAGTPNTGELFF.

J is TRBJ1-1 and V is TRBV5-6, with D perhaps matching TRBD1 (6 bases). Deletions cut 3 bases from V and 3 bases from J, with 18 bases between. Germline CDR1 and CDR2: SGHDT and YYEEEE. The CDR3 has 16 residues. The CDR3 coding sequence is TGTGCCAGCAGCTGCTGCATCAGGGGTTGGTACACTGAAGCTTTCTTT. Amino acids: CASSCCIRGWYTEAFF.

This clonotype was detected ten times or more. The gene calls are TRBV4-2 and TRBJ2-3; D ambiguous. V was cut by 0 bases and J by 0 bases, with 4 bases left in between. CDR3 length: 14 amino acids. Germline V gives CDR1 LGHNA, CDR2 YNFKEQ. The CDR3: CASSQDRSTDTQYF. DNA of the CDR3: TGTGCCAGCAGCCAAGATCGGAGCACAGATACGCAGTATTTT.

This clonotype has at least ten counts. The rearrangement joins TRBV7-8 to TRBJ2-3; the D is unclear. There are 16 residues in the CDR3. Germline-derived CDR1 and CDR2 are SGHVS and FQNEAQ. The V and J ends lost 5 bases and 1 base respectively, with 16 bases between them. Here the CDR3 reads CASSPKTLSGTDTQYF. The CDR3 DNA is TGTGCCAGCAGCCCTAAGACACTCTCCGGCACAGATACGCAGTATTTT.

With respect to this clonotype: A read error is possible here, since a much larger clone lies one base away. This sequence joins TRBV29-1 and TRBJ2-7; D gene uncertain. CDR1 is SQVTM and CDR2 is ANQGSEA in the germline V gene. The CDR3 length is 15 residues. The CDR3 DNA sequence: TGCAGCGTTGAAGATCCGTGGACCCCCGGCAGCGAGCAGGACTTC. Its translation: CSVEDPWTPGSEQDF.

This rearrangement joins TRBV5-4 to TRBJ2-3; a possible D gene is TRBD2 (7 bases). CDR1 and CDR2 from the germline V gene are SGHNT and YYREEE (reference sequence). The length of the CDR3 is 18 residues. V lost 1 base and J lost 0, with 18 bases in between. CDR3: CASSLPGASGGSTDTQYF. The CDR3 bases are TGTGCCAGCAGCTTGCCGGGGGCTAGCGGAGGTAGCACAGATACGCAGTATTTT.

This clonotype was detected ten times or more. In DNA, the CDR3 is TGCAGTGCTTACTCGGACAGAGGTCCCACAGATACGCAGTATTTT. It codes for CSAYSDRGPTDTQYF. The rearrangement links TRBV20-1 to TRBJ2-3, with D perhaps matching TRBD1 (6 bases). The CDR3 is 15 amino acids. Trimming shortened V by 5 bases and J by 2 bases, and 17 bases separated the two germline ends. CDR1 is DFQATT and CDR2 is SNEGSKA in the germline V gene (reference sequence).

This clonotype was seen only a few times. The CDR3 sequence: CASSFHQQETQYF. CDR3 bases: TGTGCCAGCAGTTTTCATCAACAAGAGACCCAGTACTTC. The chain recombines TRBV12-3 or TRBV12-4 with TRBJ2-5; no clear D gene. V was clipped by 3 bases and J by 2 bases, with 7 bases between them. The CDR3 has 13 residues.

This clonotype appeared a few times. The CDR3 spells CASSRQGITASTDTQYF. The CDR3 nucleotides read TGCGCCAGCAGCCGCCAAGGGATCACAGCCAGCACAGATACGCAGTATTTT. The chain recombines TRBV4-1 with TRBJ2-3; D unresolved. The CDR3 is made up of 17 amino acids. The V and J ends lost 4 bases and 0 bases respectively, with 17 bases between them. Germline CDR1 is MGHRA and CDR2 is YSYEKL.

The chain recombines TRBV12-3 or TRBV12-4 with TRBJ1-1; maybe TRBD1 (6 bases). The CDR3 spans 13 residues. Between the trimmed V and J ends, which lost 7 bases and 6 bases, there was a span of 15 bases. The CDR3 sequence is CASITGTLPEAFF. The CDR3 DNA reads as TGTGCCAGCATCACCGGGACACTCCCTGAAGCTTTCTTT.

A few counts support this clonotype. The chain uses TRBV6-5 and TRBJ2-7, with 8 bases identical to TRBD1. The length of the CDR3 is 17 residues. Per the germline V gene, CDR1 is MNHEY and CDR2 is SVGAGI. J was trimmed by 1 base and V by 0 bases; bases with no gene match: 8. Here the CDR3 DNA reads TGTGCCAGCAGTTACTCTGCCCCCGGGACAGGATCCTACGAGCAGTACTTC. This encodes CASSYSAPGTGSYEQYF.

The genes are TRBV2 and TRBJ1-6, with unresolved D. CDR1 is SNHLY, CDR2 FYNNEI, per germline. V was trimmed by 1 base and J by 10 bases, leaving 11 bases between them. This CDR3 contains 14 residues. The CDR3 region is CASSEEAEGSPLHF. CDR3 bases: TGTGCCAGCAGTGAAGAGGCCGAGGGATCACCCCTCCACTTT.

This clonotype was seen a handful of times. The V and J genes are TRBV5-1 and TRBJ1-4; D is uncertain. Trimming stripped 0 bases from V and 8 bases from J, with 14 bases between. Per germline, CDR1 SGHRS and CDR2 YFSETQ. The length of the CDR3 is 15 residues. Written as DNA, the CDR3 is TGCGCCAGCAGCTTGGCCGGAGGAGAAGGCGAAAAACTGTTTTTT. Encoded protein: CASSLAGGEGEKLFF.

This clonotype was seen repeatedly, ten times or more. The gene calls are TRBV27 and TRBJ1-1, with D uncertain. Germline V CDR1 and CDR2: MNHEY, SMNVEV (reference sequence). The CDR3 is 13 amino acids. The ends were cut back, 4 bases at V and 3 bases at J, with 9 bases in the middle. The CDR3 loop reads CASSYRRDTEAFF. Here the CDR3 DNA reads TGTGCCAGCAGTTACCGGAGGGACACTGAAGCTTTCTTT.

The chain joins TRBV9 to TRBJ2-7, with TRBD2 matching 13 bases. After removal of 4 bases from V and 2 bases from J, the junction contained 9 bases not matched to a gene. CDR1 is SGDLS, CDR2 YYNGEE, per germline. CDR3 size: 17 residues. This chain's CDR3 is CASSKTGTSGKAYEQYF. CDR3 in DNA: TGTGCCAGCAGCAAAACCGGGACTAGCGGGAAAGCCTACGAGCAGTACTTC. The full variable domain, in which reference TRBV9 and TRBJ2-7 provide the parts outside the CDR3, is DSGVTQTPKHLITATGQRVTLRCSPRSGDLSVYWYQQSLDQGLQFLIQYYNGEERAKGNILERFSAQQFPDLHSELNLSSLELGDSALYFCASSKTGTSGKAYEQYFGPGTRLTVT.

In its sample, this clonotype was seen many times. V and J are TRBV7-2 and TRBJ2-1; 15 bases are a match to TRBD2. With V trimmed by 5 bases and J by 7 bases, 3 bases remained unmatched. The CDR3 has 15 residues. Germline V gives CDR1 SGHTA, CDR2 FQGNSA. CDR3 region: CASSQGLAGGNEQFF. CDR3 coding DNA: TGTGCCAGCAGCCAAGGACTAGCGGGAGGGAATGAGCAGTTCTTC.

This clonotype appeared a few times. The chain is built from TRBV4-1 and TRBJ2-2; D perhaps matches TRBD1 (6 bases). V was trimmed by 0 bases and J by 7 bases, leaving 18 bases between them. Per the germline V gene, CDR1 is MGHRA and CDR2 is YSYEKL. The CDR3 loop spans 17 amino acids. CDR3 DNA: TGCGCCAGCAGCCAAGAAGGGACAAACCCGATGGGCGGGGAGCTGTTTTTT. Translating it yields CASSQEGTNPMGGELFF.

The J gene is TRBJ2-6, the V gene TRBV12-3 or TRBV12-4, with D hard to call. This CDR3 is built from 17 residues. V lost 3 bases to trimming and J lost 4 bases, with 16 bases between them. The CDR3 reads CASSFDPPGSGANVLTF. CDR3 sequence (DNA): TGTGCCAGCAGTTTTGACCCTCCGGGCTCCGGGGCCAACGTCCTGACTTTC.